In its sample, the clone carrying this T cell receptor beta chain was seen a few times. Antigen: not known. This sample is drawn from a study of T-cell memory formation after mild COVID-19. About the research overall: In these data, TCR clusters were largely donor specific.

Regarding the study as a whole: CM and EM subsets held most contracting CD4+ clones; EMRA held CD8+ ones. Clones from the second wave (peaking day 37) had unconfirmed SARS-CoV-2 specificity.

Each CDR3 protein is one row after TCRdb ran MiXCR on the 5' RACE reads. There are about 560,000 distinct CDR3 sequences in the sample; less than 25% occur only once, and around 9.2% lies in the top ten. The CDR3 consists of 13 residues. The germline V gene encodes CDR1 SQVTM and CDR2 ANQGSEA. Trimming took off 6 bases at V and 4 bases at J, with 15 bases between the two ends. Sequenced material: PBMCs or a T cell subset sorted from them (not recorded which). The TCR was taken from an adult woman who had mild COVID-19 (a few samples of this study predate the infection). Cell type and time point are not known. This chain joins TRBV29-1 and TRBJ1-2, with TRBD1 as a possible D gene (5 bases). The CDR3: CSVEGRAVYGYTF. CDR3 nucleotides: TGCAGCGTAGAGGGCAGGGCAGTCTATGGCTACACCTTC.